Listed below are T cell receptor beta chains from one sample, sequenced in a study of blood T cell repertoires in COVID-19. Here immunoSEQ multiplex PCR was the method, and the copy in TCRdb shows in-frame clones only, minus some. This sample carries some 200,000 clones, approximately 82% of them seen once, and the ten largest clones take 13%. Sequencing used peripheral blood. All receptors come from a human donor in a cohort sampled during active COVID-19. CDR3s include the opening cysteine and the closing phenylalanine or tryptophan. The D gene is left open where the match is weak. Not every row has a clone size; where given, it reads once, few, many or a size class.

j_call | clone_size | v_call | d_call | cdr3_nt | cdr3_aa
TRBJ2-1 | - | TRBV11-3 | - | TGTGCCAGCAGCGCTAGCGCTCGGCGGGATGAGCAGTTCTTC | CASSASARRDEQFF
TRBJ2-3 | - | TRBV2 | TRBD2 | TGTGCCAGCAGTTTGACTAGCGGGAGGGCTACGGACACAGATACGCAGTATTTT | CASSLTSGRATDTDTQYF
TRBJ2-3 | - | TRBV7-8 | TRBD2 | TGTGCCAGCAGCCGAATATTACTAGCGGGAGGGACCACAGATACGCAGTATTTT | CASSRILLAGGTTDTQYF
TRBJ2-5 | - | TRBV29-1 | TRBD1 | TGCAGCGTTACCGGGACAGGGGGAGGAGAGACCCAGTACTTC | CSVTGTGGGETQYF
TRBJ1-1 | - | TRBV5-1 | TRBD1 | TGCGCCAGCAGCTTCGGACAGGAGAACACTGAAGCTTTCTTT | CASSFGQENTEAFF
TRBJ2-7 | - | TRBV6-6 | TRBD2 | TGTGCCAGCAGTTACGACGGGAGGCGAAACTACGAGCAGTACTTC | CASSYDGRRNYEQYF
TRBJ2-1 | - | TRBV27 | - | TGTGCCACCAGGAGGGGGAACAATGAGCAGTTCTTC | CATRRGNNEQFF
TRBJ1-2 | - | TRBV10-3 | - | TGTGCCGTGAGGGGGGGCTCGGGGGTAGCTAACTATGGCTACACCTTC | CAVRGGSGVANYGYTF
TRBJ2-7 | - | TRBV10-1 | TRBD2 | TGCGCCAGCAGTGATGGTAGCGGGAGTAGGTACGAGCAGTACTTC | CASSDGSGSRYEQYF
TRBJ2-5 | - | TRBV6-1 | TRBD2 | TGTGCCAGCAGTGAGGCTAGCGGGTTGCAAGAGACCCAGTACTTC | CASSEASGLQETQYF
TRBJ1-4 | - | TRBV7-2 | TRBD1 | TGTGCCAGCAGCTCGTACTCGGACAGGGAAGTCGGAAAACTGTTTTTT | CASSSYSDREVGKLFF
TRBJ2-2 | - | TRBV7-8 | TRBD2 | TGTGCCAGCAGCTTAGGATTAGTCAGGACTAGCGGGACCACCGGGGAGCTGTTTTTT | CASSLGLVRTSGTTGELFF
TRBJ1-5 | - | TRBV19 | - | TGTGCCAGTAGTATTACGGGACTTAGCAATCAGCCCCAGCATTTT | CASSITGLSNQPQHF
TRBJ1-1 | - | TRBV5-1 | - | TGCGCCAGCAGCCGTCAGGGCAGGTCGAGCACTGAAGCTTTCTTT | CASSRQGRSSTEAFF
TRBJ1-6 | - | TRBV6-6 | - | TGTGCCAGCAGTTACGCGGGCAGGGGTAATTCACCCCTCCACTTT | CASSYAGRGNSPLHF
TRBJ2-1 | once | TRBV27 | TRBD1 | TGTGCCAGCAGTTCACGGACAGGGATCGTCGGTAGAGCCAACAATGAGCAGTTCTTC | CASSSRTGIVGRANNEQFF
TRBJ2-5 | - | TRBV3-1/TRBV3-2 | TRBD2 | TGTGCCAGCAGCCAAGGACTAGCGGGCCCCCAAGAGACCCAGTACTTC | CASSQGLAGPQETQYF
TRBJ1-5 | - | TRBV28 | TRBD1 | TGTGCCAGCAGTTTAGCCGGACAGGGGGTCTATCAGCCCCAGCATTTT | CASSLAGQGVYQPQHF
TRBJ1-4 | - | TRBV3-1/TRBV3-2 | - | TGTGCCAGCAGCCCCACAGGAACAGGGTCTAATGAAAAACTGTTTTTT | CASSPTGTGSNEKLFF
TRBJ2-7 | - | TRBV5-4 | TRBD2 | TGTGCCAGCAGCAAGGGACTAGCGCCCGAGAAAGAGAAACAGCAGTACTTC | CASSKGLAPEKEKQQYF
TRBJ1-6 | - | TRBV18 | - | TGTGCCAGCTCACCGAGGCAGGGGAAGTATAATTCACCCCTCCACTTT | CASSPRQGKYNSPLHF
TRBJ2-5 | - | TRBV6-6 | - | TGTGCCAGCAGTCCAAGACAGAGGGAGACCCAGTACTTC | CASSPRQRETQYF
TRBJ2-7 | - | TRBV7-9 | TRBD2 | TGTGCCAGCAGCTTTGGGGGAAGCGGGAATTCCTACGAGCAGTACTTC | CASSFGGSGNSYEQYF
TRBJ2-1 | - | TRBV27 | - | TGTGCCAGCGATCGGACTCGAAGCTCCTACAATGAGCAGTTCTTC | CASDRTRSSYNEQFF
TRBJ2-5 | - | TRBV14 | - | TGTGCCAGCAGCCATGACCGGGACAACTCACTTCAAGAGACCCAGTACTTC | CASSHDRDNSLQETQYF
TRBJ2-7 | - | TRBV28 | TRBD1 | TGTGCCAGCAGCCAACGGGACAGGGGGAGGTACGAGCAGTACTTC | CASSQRDRGRYEQYF
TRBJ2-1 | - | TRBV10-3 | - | TGTGCCATCAGTCTTCAGGAGGGGGGAGGGGGTAATGAGCAGTTCTTC | CAISLQEGGGGNEQFF
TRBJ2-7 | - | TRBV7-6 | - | TGTGCCAGCAGCTTGGTAGCGGAGAGTGCCTACGAGCAGTACTTC | CASSLVAESAYEQYF
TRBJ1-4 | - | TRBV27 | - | TGTGCCAGCAGTTTAGTGAGGGCAACTAATGAAAAACTGTTTTTT | CASSLVRATNEKLFF
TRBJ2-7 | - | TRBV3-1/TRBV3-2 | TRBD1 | TGTGCCAGCAGCCAAGGACAGGGAGAAATCTCCTACGAGCAGTACTTC | CASSQGQGEISYEQYF
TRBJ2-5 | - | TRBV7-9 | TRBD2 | TGTGCCAGCAGGGGGGCCTACAGGCTAGCGGGAATAGAGACCCAGTACTTC | CASRGAYRLAGIETQYF
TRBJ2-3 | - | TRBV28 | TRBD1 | TGTGCCAGCAGTTTAATTGTCTGGCAGGGGGCCAGAGATACGCAGTATTTT | CASSLIVWQGARDTQYF
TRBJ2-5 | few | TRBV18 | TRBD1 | TGTGCCAGCTCACAGGGACAGGGCCAAGAGACCCAGTACTTC | CASSQGQGQETQYF
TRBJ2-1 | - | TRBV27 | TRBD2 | TGTGCCAGCAGGGGACTAGCGGGGGGAAATGAGCAGTTCTTC | CASRGLAGGNEQFF
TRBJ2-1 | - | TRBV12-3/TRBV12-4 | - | TGTGCCAGCAGTTTCACTGGACAGGAGCAGTTCTTC | CASSFTGQEQFF
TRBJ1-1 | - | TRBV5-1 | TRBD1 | TGCGCCAGCAGCTTGGGGACAGGGGCAGACACTGAAGCTTTCTTT | CASSLGTGADTEAFF
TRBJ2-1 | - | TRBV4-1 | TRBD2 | TGCGCCAGCAGCCCCTCCTCATATCTTCTAGCGGGAGGTTACAATGAGCAGTTCTTC | CASSPSSYLLAGGYNEQFF
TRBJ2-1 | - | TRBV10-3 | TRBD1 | TGTGCCATCTCCGACAGGGACGCCTACAATGAGCAGTTCTTC | CAISDRDAYNEQFF
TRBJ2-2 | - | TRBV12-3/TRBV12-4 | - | TGTGCCAGCTCGGGAGAGACCATTGGGGAGCTGTTTTTT | CASSGETIGELFF
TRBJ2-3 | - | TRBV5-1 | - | TGCGCCAGCAGCCCCTTACAGGAGAGCACAGATACGCAGTATTTT | CASSPLQESTDTQYF
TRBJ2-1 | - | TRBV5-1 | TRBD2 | TGCGCCAGCAGCTTGGCCGGGGGTATAGCGGGAGGATCCCGGAATCTGAATGAGCAGTTCTTC | CASSLAGGIAGGSRNLNEQFF
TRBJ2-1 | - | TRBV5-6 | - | TGTGCCAGCAGCTCTGGGCTGCACAATGAGCAGTTCTTC | CASSSGLHNEQFF